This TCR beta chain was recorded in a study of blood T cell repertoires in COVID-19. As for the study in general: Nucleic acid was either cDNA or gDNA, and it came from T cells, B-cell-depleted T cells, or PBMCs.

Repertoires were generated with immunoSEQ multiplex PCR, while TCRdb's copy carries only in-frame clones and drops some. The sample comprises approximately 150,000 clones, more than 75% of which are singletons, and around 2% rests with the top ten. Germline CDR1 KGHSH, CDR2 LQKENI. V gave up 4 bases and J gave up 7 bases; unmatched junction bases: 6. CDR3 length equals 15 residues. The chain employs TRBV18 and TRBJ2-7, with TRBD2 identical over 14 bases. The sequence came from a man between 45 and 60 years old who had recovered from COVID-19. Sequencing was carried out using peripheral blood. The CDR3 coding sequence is TGTGCCAGCTCACAGGGACTAGCGGGAGTCGAGGAGCAGTACTTC. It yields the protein CASSQGLAGVEEQYF.